One sample yielded the 19 T cell receptor beta chains listed below, sequenced in a study of CD8+ T cells in alopecia areata. This sample's treatment: oral pan-JAK inhibitor, 5-10 mg twice daily. Following RNA extraction, reverse transcription yielded cDNA that acted as the sequencing template. The method was immunoSEQ multiplex PCR; TCRdb's version includes in-frame clones alone and lacks a portion of them. The sample has 150,000 to 200,000 clones; roughly 60% are singletons. This sample comprised CD4+ T cells sorted from blood, obtained at week 24, from a patient treated with tofacitinib. Receptors were obtained from a human donor with alopecia areata.

This sequence joins TRBV4-3 and TRBJ2-5; 8 bases match TRBD2. After removal of 4 bases from V and 2 bases from J, the junction contained 6 bases not matched to a gene. Germline values: CDR1 LGHNA, CDR2 YSLEER. CDR3 length equals 15 residues. The CDR3 loop is CASSPGGVGQETQYF. The CDR3 coding sequence is TGCGCCAGCAGCCCGGGGGGGGTAGGGCAAGAGACCCAGTACTTC.

This clone was seen more than once but under ten times. The rearrangement links TRBV11-2 to TRBJ1-2; D ambiguous. Per germline, CDR1 SGHAT and CDR2 FQNNGV. V lost 4 bases and J lost 0, with 12 bases in between. The CDR3 is 15 amino acids. CDR3 protein: CASSSQTATNYGYTF. The DNA of the CDR3 is TGTGCCAGCAGCTCGCAGACTGCAACTAACTATGGCTACACCTTC.

The chain has TRBV6-6 and TRBJ1-5; D is unclear. The CDR3 extends over 13 amino acids. Trimming pared 6 bases from V and 1 base from J, leaving 7 bases between. Per the germline V gene, CDR1 is MNHNY and CDR2 is SVGAGI (reference sequence). CDR3 residues: CASRVQSNQPQHF. The CDR3 DNA is TGTGCCAGCAGAGTACAGAGCAATCAGCCCCAGCATTTT.

The sample holds a few counts of this clone. The rearrangement joins TRBV5-1 to TRBJ2-1; D ambiguous. The germline CDR1 and CDR2 sequences are SGHRS and YFSETQ. CDR3 length equals 13 residues. Between the trimmed V and J ends, which lost 2 bases and 5 bases, there was a span of 8 bases. The DNA for the CDR3 is TGCGCCAGCAGCTTATATCAGCACAATGAGCAGTTCTTC. This sequence encodes CASSLYQHNEQFF.

This clone was recorded a few times. The chain employs TRBV7-3 and TRBJ2-2; D unclear. The length of the CDR3 is 17 residues. Germline values: CDR1 SGHTA, CDR2 FQGTGA. V gave up 4 bases and J gave up 1 base, with 16 bases separating them. The CDR3: CASSWRPRPGNTGELFF. The CDR3 region has the DNA TGTGCCAGCAGCTGGCGGCCACGACCAGGGAACACCGGGGAGCTGTTTTTT.

V gene TRBV10-2 combines with J gene TRBJ2-1; 14 bases are shared with TRBD2. Germline CDR1 reads WSHSY; CDR2 reads SAAADI. The CDR3 contains 19 residues. After removal of 3 bases from V and 7 bases from J, the junction contained 14 bases not matched to a gene. The CDR3 loop is CASSDRRLAGGRIGNEQFF. The CDR3 DNA reads TGCGCCAGCAGTGATCGCAGACTAGCGGGGGGGCGAATAGGGAATGAGCAGTTCTTC.

The J gene is TRBJ2-7, the V gene TRBV30; 9 nucleotides align to TRBD1. The CDR3 is 16 residues long. The V gene end was trimmed by 2 bases and the J gene end by 3 bases; junction bases not matched to a gene: 11. Looked up from germline, CDR1 is GTSNPN and CDR2 is SVGIG (reference sequence). The CDR3 bases are TGTGCCTGGAGTCCGACGGGACAGGGCCGACTCTACGAGCAGTACTTC. It is translated as CAWSPTGQGRLYEQYF.

This clone was observed a handful of times. The chain employs TRBV7-9 and TRBJ1-5, with D possibly matching TRBD1 (5 bases). Germline CDR1 reads SEHNR; CDR2 reads FQNEAQ (reference sequence). V lost 3 bases, J lost 7 bases, and 10 bases lay in between. The length of the CDR3 is 13 residues. CDR3: CASSLEGSQPQHF. As DNA, the CDR3 is TGTGCCAGCAGCTTGGAGGGGAGCCAGCCCCAGCATTTT.

The CDR3 nucleotides read TGTGCCTGGAGCCCACCGGGACTAGCGTACCACAATGAGCAGTTCTTC. Translating it yields CAWSPPGLAYHNEQFF. V gene TRBV30 combines with J gene TRBJ2-1; 10 bases align to TRBD2. The CDR3 extends over 16 amino acids. J lost 5 bases, V lost 3 bases, and 10 bases had no gene match. Germline values: CDR1 GTSNPN, CDR2 SVGIG (reference sequence). The entire variable domain, with the rest obtained from reference TRBV30 and TRBJ2-1, is as follows: SQTIHQWPATLVQPVGSPLSLECTVEGTSNPNLYWYRQAAGRGLQLLFYSVGIGQISSEVPQNLSASRPQDRQFILSSKKLLLSDSGFYLCAWSPPGLAYHNEQFFGPGTRLTVL.

The chain combines TRBV14 with TRBJ2-7, with no clear D. V gave up 0 bases and J gave up 6 bases, with 9 bases separating them. CDR3 length: 13 residues. Germline V gene data show CDR1 as SGHDN and CDR2 as FVKESK. CDR3 region: CASSQDLASEQYF. CDR3 in DNA: TGTGCCAGCAGCCAAGATCTGGCTTCCGAGCAGTACTTC.

The rearrangement links TRBV7-2 to TRBJ1-4, with 7 bases that match TRBD1. Germline V CDR1 and CDR2: SGHTA, FQGNSA. CDR3 length equals 14 residues. After removal of 3 bases from V and 10 bases from J, the junction contained 8 bases not matched to a gene. CDR3 sequence reads: CASSLRGGNGKLFF. Here the CDR3 DNA reads TGTGCCAGCAGCTTGCGAGGGGGCAACGGAAAACTGTTTTTT.

The chain uses TRBV5-1 and TRBJ1-6, with a tentative D call TRBD1 (6 bases). Germline V gene sequence: CDR1 SGHRS, CDR2 YFSETQ. The CDR3 has 16 residues. The ends were cut back, 5 bases at V and 8 bases at J, with 20 bases in the middle. CDR3 in DNA: TGCGCCAGCAGTTTCGGGGGCGCGGTAGGGGATTCACCCCTCCACTTT. Translated: CASSFGGAVGDSPLHF.

This clone has just one count. The rearrangement joins TRBV7-2 to TRBJ1-5, with D maybe TRBD1 (5 bases). Trimming shortened V by 6 bases and J by 3 bases, and 12 bases separated the two germline ends. The germline V gene encodes CDR1 SGHTA and CDR2 FQGNSA. CDR3 length: 14 amino acids. In nucleotides, the CDR3 is TGTGCCAGCAGTATGACAGCCCTCAATCAGCCCCAGCATTTT. It translates to CASSMTALNQPQHF.

V is TRBV5-1 and J is TRBJ2-5, with TRBD1 as a possible D gene (5 bases). V dropped 1 base and J dropped 2 bases, with 9 bases sitting between them. Germline V gives CDR1 SGHRS, CDR2 YFSETQ. The CDR3 totals 14 residues. CDR3 region: CASSLMQGQETQYF. CDR3 in DNA: TGCGCCAGCAGCTTGATGCAGGGACAAGAGACCCAGTACTTC. Supplemented by reference TRBV5-1 and TRBJ2-5, the full variable domain reads KAGVTQTPRYLIKTRGQQVTLSCSPISGHRSVSWYQQTPGQGLQFLFEYFSETQRNKGNFPGRFSGRQFSNSRSEMNVSTLELGDSALYLCASSLMQGQETQYFGPGTRLLVL.

Only a few counts were recorded for this clone. The V call is TRBV15, the J call TRBJ1-4; D unresolved. V gave up 2 bases and J gave up 7 bases, with 14 bases separating them. The CDR3 totals 15 residues. From germline, CDR1 is LNHNV and CDR2 YYDKDF (reference sequence). CDR3 sequence (DNA): TGTGCCACCAGCAGAAGGACCGATACGGGTGAAAAACTGTTTTTT. It encodes CATSRRTDTGEKLFF.

The chain combines TRBV9 with TRBJ1-6; D gene uncertain. The CDR3 contains 14 residues. V lost 1 base, J lost 6 bases, and 8 bases lay in between. Germline V lookup: CDR1 SGDLS, CDR2 YYNGEE. The CDR3 nucleotides read TGTGCCAGCAGCGTACGGGGTGGTAATTCACCCCTCCACTTT. Protein: CASSVRGGNSPLHF. Combining the CDR3 with reference TRBV9 and TRBJ1-6 gives the whole variable domain DSGVTQTPKHLITATGQRVTLRCSPRSGDLSVYWYQQSLDQGLQFLIQYYNGEERAKGNILERFSAQQFPDLHSELNLSSLELGDSALYFCASSVRGGNSPLHFGNGTRLTVT.

This chain joins TRBV5-6 and TRBJ1-6; the match to TRBD1 covers 10 bases. The J segment lost 7 bases and the V segment lost 4 bases, leaving 5 bases of the junction unmatched. This CDR3 comprises 15 residues. The germline V gene encodes CDR1 SGHDT and CDR2 YYEEEE. CDR3 in amino acids: CASSPGQGLNSPLHF. The DNA of the CDR3 is TGTGCCAGCAGCCCGGGACAGGGGCTCAATTCACCCCTCCACTTT.

This chain connects TRBV2 to TRBJ2-3; D gene ambiguous. The CDR3 has 11 residues. Trimming shortened V by 10 bases and J by 2 bases, and 7 bases separated the two germline ends. Germline V lookup: CDR1 SNHLY, CDR2 FYNNEI. The chain's CDR3 is CATKITDTQYF. DNA of the CDR3: TGTGCCACCAAGATCACAGATACGCAGTATTTT.

The chain is built from TRBV15 and TRBJ2-4; TRBD2 agrees at 7 bases. The germline CDR1 and CDR2 sequences are LNHNV and YYDKDF (reference sequence). The CDR3 is 14 residues long. Trimming removed 2 bases from V and 3 bases from J; junction bases left unmatched: 1. CDR3 DNA sequence: TGTGCCACCAGCAGATGGGAGGGCAAAAACATTCAGTACTTC. Translated: CATSRWEGKNIQYF.